The source of this TCR beta chain is a study of blood T cell repertoires in COVID-19. Clones were sequenced by immunoSEQ multiplex PCR, and TCRdb holds only the in-frame ones, with some missing. Of some 150,000 clones listed, 75% to 85% are singletons. The germline gives CDR1 LNHDA, CDR2 SQIVND (reference sequence). The CDR3 has 13 amino acids. The germline V and J ends were trimmed by 8 bases and 1 base, with 9 bases remaining between them. This clone has more than one count but fewer than ten. This sample also contains other DNA sequences that code for the same CDR3. Sequencing was performed on peripheral blood. This rearrangement joins TRBV19 to TRBJ1-3; D not resolved. The sequence came from a woman between 50 and 59 years old with acute or convalescent COVID-19. Here the CDR3 DNA reads TGTGCCAGTCAGCGGGAATCTGGAAACACCATATATTTT. Its protein product is CASQRESGNTIYF.